Included here is one T cell receptor beta chain sequence, with context. As yet, its antigen is unknown. Assay: immunoSEQ multiplex PCR; the TCRdb copy retains only in-frame clones and omits some. Altogether about 3,300 clones are present, around 69% being singletons, with the ten largest covering around 15%. Normal lung was sampled as far from the tumour as possible, at least 3 cm. Template was genomic DNA from frozen, unsorted single-cell suspensions. This sample was included in a study of immune cell composition in non-small cell lung cancer. Study results and limitations: Squamous carcinomas (about 75%) more often had tumour-associated clones >0.5% than adenocarcinomas (around 35%).

These same data were also listed under a study on CD4 T cells in lung cancer. That paper adds: A few resected stage I-III patients provided tumor and non-adjacent lung tissue.

The source material was non-adjacent lung tissue. This TCR was recovered from a human donor with non-small cell lung cancer.

CDR3 sequence: CASSEPGGWGETQYF. CDR3 sequence (DNA): TGTGCCAGCAGTGAGCCAGGGGGCTGGGGAGAGACCCAGTACTTC. The chain joins TRBV6-1 to TRBJ2-5; TRBD1 aligns across 8 bases. Germline CDR1 reads MNHNS; CDR2 reads SASEGT. The CDR3 runs 15 residues. V lost 3 bases and J lost 4; bases outside the gene matches: 7.